This T cell receptor beta chain was sequenced during a study of blood T cell repertoires in COVID-19. In the original processing: Nucleated cell number was recorded as an estimate derived from reference gene primer amplification. Data came from immunoSEQ multiplex PCR; TCRdb stores just in-frame clones and leaves some out. V, J and clone size were drawn from that table, and D and trimming were deduced from the DNA. The profile shows roughly 200,000 clones, 90% of them singletons. CDR3 size: 15 residues. The V segment lost 4 bases and the J segment 0 bases; nucleotides outside the gene matches: 4. CDR1 and CDR2 from the germline V gene are SGDLS and YYNGEE.

The sequenced material came from peripheral blood. The source of this sequence is a man aged 45-60 years with acute or convalescent COVID-19. This chain joins TRBV9 and TRBJ2-3, with 8 bases identical to TRBD2. The CDR3 spells CASSKTSASTDTQYF. In DNA form, the CDR3 reads TGTGCCAGCAGCAAGACTAGCGCTAGCACAGATACGCAGTATTTT.